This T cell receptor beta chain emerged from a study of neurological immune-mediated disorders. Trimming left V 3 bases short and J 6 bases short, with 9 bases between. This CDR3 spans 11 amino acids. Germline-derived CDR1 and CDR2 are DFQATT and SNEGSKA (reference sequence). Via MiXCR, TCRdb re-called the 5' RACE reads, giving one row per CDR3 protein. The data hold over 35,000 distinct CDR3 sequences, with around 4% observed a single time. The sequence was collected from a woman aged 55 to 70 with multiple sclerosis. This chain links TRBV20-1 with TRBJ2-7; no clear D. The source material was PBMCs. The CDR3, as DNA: TGCAGTGCTAGTAAAGTCCCCGAGCAGTACTTC. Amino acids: CSASKVPEQYF.